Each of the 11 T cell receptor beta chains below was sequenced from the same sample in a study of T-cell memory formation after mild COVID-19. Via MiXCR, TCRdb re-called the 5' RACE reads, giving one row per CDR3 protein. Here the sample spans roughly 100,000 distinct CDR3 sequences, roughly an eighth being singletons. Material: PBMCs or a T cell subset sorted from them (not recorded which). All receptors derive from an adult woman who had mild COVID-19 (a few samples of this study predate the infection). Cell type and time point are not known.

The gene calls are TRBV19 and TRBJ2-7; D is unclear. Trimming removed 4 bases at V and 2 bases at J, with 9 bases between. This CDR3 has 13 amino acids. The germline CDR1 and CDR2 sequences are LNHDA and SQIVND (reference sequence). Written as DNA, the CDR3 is TGTGCCAGTAGTACTTTCCCTACCTACGAGCAGTACTTC. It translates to CASSTFPTYEQYF.

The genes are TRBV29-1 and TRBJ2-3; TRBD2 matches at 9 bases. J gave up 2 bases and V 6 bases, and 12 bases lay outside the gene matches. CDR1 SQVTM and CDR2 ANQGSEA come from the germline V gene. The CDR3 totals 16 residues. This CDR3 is CSVTNPSGDYTDTQYF. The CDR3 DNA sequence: TGCAGCGTGACCAACCCTAGCGGGGACTACACAGATACGCAGTATTTT.

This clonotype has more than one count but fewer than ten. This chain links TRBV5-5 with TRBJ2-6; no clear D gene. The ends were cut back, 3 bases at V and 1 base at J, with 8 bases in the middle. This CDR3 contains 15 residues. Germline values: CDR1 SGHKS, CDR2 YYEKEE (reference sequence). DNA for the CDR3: TGTGCCAGCAGCTCCGACGGGTCTGGGGCCAACGTCCTGACTTTC. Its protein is CASSSDGSGANVLTF.

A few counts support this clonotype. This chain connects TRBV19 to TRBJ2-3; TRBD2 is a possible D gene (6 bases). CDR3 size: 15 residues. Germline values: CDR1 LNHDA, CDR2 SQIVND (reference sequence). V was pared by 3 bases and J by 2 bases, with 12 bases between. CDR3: CASSMVAAYTDTQYF. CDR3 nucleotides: TGTGCCAGTAGTATGGTAGCGGCGTACACAGATACGCAGTATTTT. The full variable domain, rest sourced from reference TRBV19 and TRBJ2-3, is DGGITQSPKYLFRKEGQNVTLSCEQNLNHDAMYWYRQDPGQGLRLIYYSQIVNDFQKGDIAEGYSVSREKKESFPLTVTSAQKNPTAFYLCASSMVAAYTDTQYFGPGTRLTVL.

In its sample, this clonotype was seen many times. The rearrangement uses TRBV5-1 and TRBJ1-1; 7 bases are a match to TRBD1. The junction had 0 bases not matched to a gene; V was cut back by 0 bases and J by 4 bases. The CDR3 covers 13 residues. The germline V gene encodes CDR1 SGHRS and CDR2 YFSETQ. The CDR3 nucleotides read TGCGCCAGCAGCTTGGACAGGGGCACTGAAGCTTTCTTT. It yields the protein CASSLDRGTEAFF.

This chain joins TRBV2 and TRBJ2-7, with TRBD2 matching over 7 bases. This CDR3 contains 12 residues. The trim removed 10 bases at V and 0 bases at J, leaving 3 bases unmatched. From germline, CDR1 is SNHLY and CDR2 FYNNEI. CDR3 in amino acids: CATGEGSYEQYF. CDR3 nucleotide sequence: TGTGCCACCGGGGAGGGCTCCTACGAGCAGTACTTC.

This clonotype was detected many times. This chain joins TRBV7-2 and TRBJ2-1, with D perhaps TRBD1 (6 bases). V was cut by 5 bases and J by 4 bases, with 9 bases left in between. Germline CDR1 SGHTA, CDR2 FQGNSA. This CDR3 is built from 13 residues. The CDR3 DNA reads TGTGCCAGCAGCCGAGGGGGTTACAATGAGCAGTTCTTC. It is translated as CASSRGGYNEQFF.

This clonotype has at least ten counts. CDR3 DNA: TGTGCCAGCACCCCCGTCCCGGGAGTCTACGGTGAGCAGTTCTTC. Its translation: CASTPVPGVYGEQFF. This chain uses TRBV7-9 with TRBJ2-1; TRBD2 might be the D (6 bases). CDR1 and CDR2 from the germline V gene are SEHNR and FQNEAQ (reference sequence). Trimming pared 7 bases from V and 9 bases from J, leaving 22 bases between. This CDR3 region has 15 residues.

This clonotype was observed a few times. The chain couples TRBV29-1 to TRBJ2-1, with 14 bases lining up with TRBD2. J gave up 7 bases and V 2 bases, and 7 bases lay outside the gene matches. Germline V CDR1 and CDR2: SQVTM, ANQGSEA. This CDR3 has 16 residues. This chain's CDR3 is CSVEFLTSGGDNEQFF. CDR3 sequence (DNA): TGCAGCGTTGAATTTTTGACTAGCGGGGGGGATAATGAGCAGTTCTTC.

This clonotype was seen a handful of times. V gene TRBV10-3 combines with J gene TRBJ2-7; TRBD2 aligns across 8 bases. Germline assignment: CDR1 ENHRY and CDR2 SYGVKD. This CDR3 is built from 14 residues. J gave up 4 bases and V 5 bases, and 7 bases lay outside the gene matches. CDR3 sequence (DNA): TGTGCCATCAGTCTAGCGGGCGGAGTGTACGAGCAGTACTTC. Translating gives CAISLAGGVYEQYF.

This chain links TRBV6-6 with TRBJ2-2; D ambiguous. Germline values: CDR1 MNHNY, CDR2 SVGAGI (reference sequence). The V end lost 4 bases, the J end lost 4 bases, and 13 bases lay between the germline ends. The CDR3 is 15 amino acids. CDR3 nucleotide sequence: TGTGCCAGCAGTTTCGTGAGCTCGGGCACCGGGGAGCTGTTTTTT. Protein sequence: CASSFVSSGTGELFF.